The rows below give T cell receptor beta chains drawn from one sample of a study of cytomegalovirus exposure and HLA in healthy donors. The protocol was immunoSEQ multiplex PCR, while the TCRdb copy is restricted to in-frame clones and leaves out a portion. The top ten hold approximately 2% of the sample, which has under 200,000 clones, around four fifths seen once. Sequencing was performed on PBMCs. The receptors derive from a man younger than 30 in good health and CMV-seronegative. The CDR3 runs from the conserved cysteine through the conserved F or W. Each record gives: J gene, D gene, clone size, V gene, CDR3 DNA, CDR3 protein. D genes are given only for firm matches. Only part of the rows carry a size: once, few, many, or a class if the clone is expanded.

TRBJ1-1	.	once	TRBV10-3	TGTGCCATCTGGACAGAGGCGAACACTGAAGCTTTCTTT	CAIWTEANTEAFF
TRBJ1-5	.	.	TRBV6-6	TGTGCCAGCAGCCAACGGGGTAATCAGCCCCAGCATTTT	CASSQRGNQPQHF
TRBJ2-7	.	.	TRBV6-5	TGTGCCAGCCCCTCGAGATGGGCCCACGAGCAGTACTTC	CASPSRWAHEQYF
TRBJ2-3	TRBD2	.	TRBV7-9	TGTGCCAGCAGCTTAACCCGAGCGGGAGGCACAGATACGCAGTATTTT	CASSLTRAGGTDTQYF
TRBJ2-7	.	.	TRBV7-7	TGTGCTAGCAGCTTAGTTGAGGGTTGCTCTATCGACGAGCAGTACTTC	CASSLVEGCSIDEQYF
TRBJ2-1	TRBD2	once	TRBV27	TGTGCCAGCAGTAGCGGAGCGGGGGTTACTTACAATGAGCAGTTCTTC	CASSSGAGVTYNEQFF
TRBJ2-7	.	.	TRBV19	TGTGCCAGTAGTATACGGCACAGGAACTACGAGCAGTACTTC	CASSIRHRNYEQYF
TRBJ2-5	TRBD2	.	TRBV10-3	TGTGCCATCAGCCTCGCTAGCGGGGGTGGGACCCAGTACTTC	CAISLASGGGTQYF
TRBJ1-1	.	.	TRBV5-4	TGTGCCAGCAGCTTGGGGCAGGTGAACACTGAAGCTTTCTTT	CASSLGQVNTEAFF
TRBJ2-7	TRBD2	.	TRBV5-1	TGCGCCAGCAGCTTGACTAGCGGGGTCTACGAGCAGTACTTC	CASSLTSGVYEQYF
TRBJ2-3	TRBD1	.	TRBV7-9	TGTTCCAGCAGTTCTCCCGACAGGGGCGGCACAGATACGCAGTATTTT	CSSSSPDRGGTDTQYF
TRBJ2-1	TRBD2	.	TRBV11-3	TGTGCCAGCAGCTTGCCAGGGACTAGCGGACGTGAGCAGTTCTTC	CASSLPGTSGREQFF
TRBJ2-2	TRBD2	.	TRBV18	TGTGCCAGCTCCCGGGGAGCGGGAAACACCGGGGAGCTGTTTTTT	CASSRGAGNTGELFF
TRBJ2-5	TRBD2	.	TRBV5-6	TGTGCCAGCAGCTTGGCGGCGGGGGGGACGGGAGAGACCCAGTACTTC	CASSLAAGGTGETQYF
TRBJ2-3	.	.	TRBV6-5	TGTGCCAGTGGGAGGGAGGGGGGATTCACAGATACGCAGTATTTT	CASGREGGFTDTQYF
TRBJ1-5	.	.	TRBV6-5	TGTGCCAGCAACGATCAGGGGACGGGACAGCCCCAGCATTTT	CASNDQGTGQPQHF
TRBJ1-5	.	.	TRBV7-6	TGTGCCAGCAGCTTAGGCAGGTCCTCCAATCAGCCCCAGCATTTT	CASSLGRSSNQPQHF
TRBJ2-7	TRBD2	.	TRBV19	TGTGCCAGTAGACAGCAAGAGCGGGGGTACGAGCAGTACTTC	CASRQQERGYEQYF
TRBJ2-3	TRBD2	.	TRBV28	TGTGCCAGCAGGCCTAGCGGGAGGGCCCTCACAGATACGCAGTATTTT	CASRPSGRALTDTQYF
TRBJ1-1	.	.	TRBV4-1	TGCGCCAGCAGCCAAGGGGGCGGGAGGTGGACTGAAGCTTTCTTT	CASSQGGGRWTEAFF
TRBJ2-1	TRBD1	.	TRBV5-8	TGTGCCAGCAGCCAAGGGACAGGGAGGTCGGGTGAGCAGTTCTTC	CASSQGTGRSGEQFF
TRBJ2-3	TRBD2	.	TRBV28	TGTGCCAGCAGTTTCCCTGAGGGACTAGCGGGGCCCGAGGATACGCAGTATTTT	CASSFPEGLAGPEDTQYF
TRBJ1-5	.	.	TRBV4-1	TGCGCCAGCAGCCCCCACGATGGCTCGAAATATAGCAATCAGCCCCAGCATTTT	CASSPHDGSKYSNQPQHF
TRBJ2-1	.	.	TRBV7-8	TGTGCCAGCAGCTTAGGGCCTTACAATGAGCAGTTCTTC	CASSLGPYNEQFF
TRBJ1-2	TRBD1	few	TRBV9	TGTGCCAGCAGCGCCTCGCTTAGGACAGGGAACTATGGCTACACCTTC	CASSASLRTGNYGYTF
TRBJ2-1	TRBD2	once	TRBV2	TGTGCCAGCAGTGGGGAGGGAGGGCATCAACAGTTCTTC	CASSGEGGHQQFF
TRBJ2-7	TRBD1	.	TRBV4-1	TGCGCCAGCAGCCAAGTTTTAGGGCCTTGGGGGACAGTGAAGACCTACGAGCAGTACTTC	CASSQVLGPWGTVKTYEQYF
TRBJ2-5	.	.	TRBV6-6	TGTGCCAGCAAAGACGGGAGCCAAGAGACCCAGTACTTC	CASKDGSQETQYF
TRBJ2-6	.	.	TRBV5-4	TGTGCCAGCAGCTTGCCCCCCGTCTCTGGGGCCAACGTCCTGACTTTC	CASSLPPVSGANVLTF
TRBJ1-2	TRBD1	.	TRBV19	TGTGCCAGTAGTTTTGGACAGGCCGGAGGCCATGGCTACACCTTC	CASSFGQAGGHGYTF
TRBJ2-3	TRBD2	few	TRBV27	TGTGCCAGCAGATTTAGCGGGAGGGCCGGGACAGATACGCAGTATTTT	CASRFSGRAGTDTQYF
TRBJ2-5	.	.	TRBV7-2	TGTGCCAGCAGCTTATCAGGGGAGGAGACCCAGTACTTC	CASSLSGEETQYF
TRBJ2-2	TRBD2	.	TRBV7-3	TGTGCCAGCAGCCCCACGGGGGGGCCCGGGGAGCTGTTTTTT	CASSPTGGPGELFF
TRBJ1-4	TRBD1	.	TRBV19	TGTGCCAGTAGGCCCCCGGGACAGGGAAATGAAAAACTGTTTTTT	CASRPPGQGNEKLFF
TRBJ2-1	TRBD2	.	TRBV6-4	TGTGCCAGCAGTTACGGCCTAGCGGGAGGGCCGGGGGACAATGAGCAGTTCTTC	CASSYGLAGGPGDNEQFF
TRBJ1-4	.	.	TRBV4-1	TGCGCCAGCAGCCAACAGGGTGCAACTAATGAAAAACTGTTTTTT	CASSQQGATNEKLFF
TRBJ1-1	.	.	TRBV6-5	TGTGCCAGCAGTTACTCGGGCTTGAACACTGAAGCTTTCTTT	CASSYSGLNTEAFF
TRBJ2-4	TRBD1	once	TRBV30	TGTGCCTGGAGTGTTGGACAGGGGCCGGACATTCAGTACTTC	CAWSVGQGPDIQYF
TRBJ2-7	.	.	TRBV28	TGTGCCAGCAGCCCGTTGTTGGGACAAGACTACGAGCAGTACTTC	CASSPLLGQDYEQYF
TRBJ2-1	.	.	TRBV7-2	TGTGCCAGCAGCTTATCGAGGGGACACTCAATACTAGAATACAATGAGCAGTTCTTC	CASSLSRGHSILEYNEQFF
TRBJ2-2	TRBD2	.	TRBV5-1	TGCGCCAGCAGCGGTAGCGGGAGGGCCGAGGCCGGGGAGCTGTTTTTT	CASSGSGRAEAGELFF
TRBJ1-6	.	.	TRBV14	TGTGCCAGCAGCCCCAGGGGCTGGCTTTCACCCCTCCACTTT	CASSPRGWLSPLHF
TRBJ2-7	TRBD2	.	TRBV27	TGTGCCAGCAGAACTAGCGGGACCTACGAGCAGTACTTC	CASRTSGTYEQYF
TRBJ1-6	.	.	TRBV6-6	TGTGCCAGCAGAGGACAGCCCAATAATTCACCCCTCCACTTT	CASRGQPNNSPLHF
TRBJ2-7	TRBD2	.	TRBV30	TGTGCCTGGAAGCGACTAGCGGGGGGGGACGAGCAGTACTTC	CAWKRLAGGDEQYF
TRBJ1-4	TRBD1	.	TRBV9	TGTGCCAGCAGCTCTCCCCGGGACAGGATTGAAAAACTGTTTTTT	CASSSPRDRIEKLFF
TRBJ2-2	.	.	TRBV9	TGTGCCAGCAGCGTAGGGGGGGGCCAGGCCGGGGAGCTGTTTTTT	CASSVGGGQAGELFF
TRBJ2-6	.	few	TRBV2	TGTGCCAGCAGTGAGGCGGGTAGATCTGGGGCCAACGTCCTGACTTTC	CASSEAGRSGANVLTF
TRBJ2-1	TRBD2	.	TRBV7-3	TGTGCCAGCAGCTTAGGGACTAGCGGGGTATTTTCCTACAATGAGCAGTTCTTC	CASSLGTSGVFSYNEQFF
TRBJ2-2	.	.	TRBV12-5	TGTGCTAGTGGCGACACAGGGACGAACACCGGGGAGCTGTTTTTT	CASGDTGTNTGELFF